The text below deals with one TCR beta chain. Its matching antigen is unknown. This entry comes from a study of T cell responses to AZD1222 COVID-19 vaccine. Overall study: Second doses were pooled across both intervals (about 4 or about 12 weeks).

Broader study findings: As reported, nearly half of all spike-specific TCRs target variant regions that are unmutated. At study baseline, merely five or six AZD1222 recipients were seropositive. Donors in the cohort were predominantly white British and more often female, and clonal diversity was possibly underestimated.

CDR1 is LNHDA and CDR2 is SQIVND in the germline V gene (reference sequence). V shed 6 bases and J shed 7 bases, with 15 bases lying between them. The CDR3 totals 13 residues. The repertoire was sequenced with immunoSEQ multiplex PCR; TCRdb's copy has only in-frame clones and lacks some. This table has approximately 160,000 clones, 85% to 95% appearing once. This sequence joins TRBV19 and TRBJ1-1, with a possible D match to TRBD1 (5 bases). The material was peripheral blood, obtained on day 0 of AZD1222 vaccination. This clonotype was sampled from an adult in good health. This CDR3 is CASRERARGEAFF. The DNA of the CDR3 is TGTGCCAGTAGAGAGAGGGCGAGGGGTGAAGCTTTCTTT.